This T cell receptor beta chain was profiled in a study of cytomegalovirus exposure and HLA in healthy donors. Primers included in the PCR were 60 Vbeta and 13 Jbeta primers. Data came from immunoSEQ multiplex PCR; TCRdb stores just in-frame clones and leaves some out. This sample has over 120,000 clones; roughly four fifths occur once, and the top ten carry about 1.4%. This clone was counted between two and nine times. Germline V gene data show CDR1 as SNHLY and CDR2 as FYNNEI. Trimming stripped 9 bases from V and 3 bases from J, with 12 bases between. The CDR3 sequence is 12 residues long. The chain employs TRBV2 and TRBJ2-7; tentative D call: TRBD2 (6 bases). The clonotype was recovered from a man aged 25-45 years in good health and CMV-seropositive. Material: PBMCs. The CDR3 DNA sequence: TGTGCCAGTAGGGACTTAGACTACGAGCAGTACTTC. Translation gives CASRDLDYEQYF.